This T cell receptor beta chain was found in a study of blood T cells in healthy people across ages (dated by TCRdb to between 2015 and 2016). About the investigation overall: In model experiments, template switching captured about one uniquely barcoded TCR beta cDNA molecule for every two T cells. Donors of different ages were randomly distributed across sequencing lanes to avoid experimental bias. The donors were split into four age groups: young (average about 15 years), middle-aged (around 40), aged (about 62) and long-lived (under 90). Age-related changes in TCR beta repertoire diversity were measured in the study by deep sequencing normalized with unique cDNA molecular identifiers. Using the same blood draw, the study looked at two additional independent replicas of 1 million unique cDNA reads for two donors, one aged 18 to 30 and the other aged 80 or older. What the work shows at the level of the full study, not this receptor alone: As age increased, observed TCR beta diversity per million T cells dropped in a roughly linear way, and a significant reduction was already evident by age 40. The long-lived group showed more naive CD4+ T cells, fewer expanded clones and increased TCR diversity than the aged group, suggesting age selection. The percentage of naive T cells measured by flow cytometry correlated strongly with observed TCR beta diversity. Estimates of total diversity based on one million sequenced T cells were regarded as lower bounds and as underestimates. Because profiling used bulk unsorted PBMCs, naive and antigen-experienced compartments could not be compared conclusively. Because donor CMV infection status was unknown, age-related changes in expanded clonotypes were potentially confounded.

Library method: 5' RACE. The second PCR ran for about 7 to 11 cycles and used a J-beta primer mix along with a sample-barcoded 5' primer. A unique molecular identifier was introduced onto each TCR beta cDNA molecule by a template-switch 5' adaptor carrying 12 random nucleotides. Each sample yielded at least 3 million CDR3-containing paired-end reads. First-strand cDNA synthesis was performed from all RNA using the Mint cDNA synthesis kit, with priming by a TRBC-specific oligonucleotide. All cDNA was treated with uracil-DNA glycosylase and then went through a first 18-cycle PCR with the universal primers M1SS and BC2_uni_R. In the original analysis: Normalization of each sample was performed by random selection of 1 million high-quality reads, each carrying a distinct molecular identifier. Instead of being binned into consensus sequences, reads with shared molecular identifiers were discarded. MiTCR, set to a Q25 quality threshold and the strictest error-elimination algorithm, was used for CDR3 identification, clonotype clustering and error correction. A nonparametric unseen species model with Euler transformation was used to estimate a lower bound on total TCR beta diversity. The public reads were quality trimmed at Q25 with fastp and then assembled into clones with MiXCR by TCRdb, keeping productive beta chains. Records with the same CDR3 protein are collapsed into one entry carrying the most frequent genes and DNA. V and J calls and clone size were set by TCRdb, not the authors. The sample table contains some 1.8 million distinct CDR3 sequences; only one count was recorded for around 40% of them. In total, the top ten clones hold 23% of the sample.

Donors were 39 systemically healthy Caucasian individuals from Russia aged roughly 6 to 90 years. Each donor gave around 9.8 milliliters of peripheral blood, collected into EDTA-treated Vacutainer tubes. Ficoll-Paque density-gradient centrifugation was used to isolate PBMCs, with at least 7 million obtained per sample. Total RNA, at least 5 micrograms per sample, was extracted from PBMCs with Trizol reagent. Naive CD45RAhigh/CD27high T cell percentages were measured by flow cytometry on a PBMC aliquot from every donor. In this sample, this clonotype turned up a few times. Its antigen is currently not known. No base-level quality is on record; no much larger clone is a single base apart. CDR1 SGHVS and CDR2 FQNEAQ were looked up in the germline V gene. Compared with germline, V lacks 11 bases and J lacks 5 bases; bases without a gene match: 6. The CDR3 sequence holds 12 residues, the cysteine and phenylalanine included. Just CDR3 DNA is preserved here, 36 bases in frame from base 1.

The chain employs TRBV7-8 and TRBJ2-3, and TRBD2 matches 8 of the central bases. The clonotype originates from a human donor in good health. The sequenced material came from blood. At the DNA level, the sequence is TGTGCCGCTGGGCGGGGGGTAGATACGCAGTATTTT. This is translated as CAAGRGVDTQYF. This CDR3, with the reference TRBV7-8 and TRBJ2-3 proteins standing in past its ends, gives the full variable domain GAGVSQSPRYKVAKRGQDVALRCDPISGHVSLFWYQQALGQGPEFLTYFQNEAQLDKSGLPSDRFFAERPEGSVSTLKIQRTQQEDSAVYLCAAGRGVDTQYFGPGTRLTVL.